This T cell receptor (beta chain) was sequenced during a study of T cell responses to AZD1222 COVID-19 vaccine. Study observations and caveats: Spike-spanning, vaccine-associated CD4 TCRs were dominant at 160-218 and 743-854. Clonal diversity was possibly underestimated; the donors were predominantly white British and more often female.

Assay used: immunoSEQ multiplex PCR; TCRdb lists only in-frame clones, some missing. The sample shows about 130,000 clones, approximately 92% of them seen only once. On this clone: The antigen remains undetermined.

The CDR3 spans 15 residues. The germline CDR1 and CDR2 sequences are MNHNS and SASEGT. Trimming left V 2 bases short and J 4 bases short, with 9 bases between. This clonotype was obtained from an adult who received the AZD1222 COVID-19 vaccine. The sample consisted of peripheral blood, taken 28 days after the second AZD1222 dose. The chain joins TRBV6-1 to TRBJ1-6; D might be TRBD1 (5 bases). The CDR3: CASSERGQYNSPLHF. CDR3 bases: TGTGCCAGCAGTGAAAGGGGTCAGTATAATTCACCCCTCCACTTT.